These 28 T cell receptor beta chains were sequenced from one sample in a study of human T cells and chemical hapten exposure (dated by TCRdb to the early 2020s). The library was prepared using RACE. The sample was run on a NextSeq 500. TCRdb reanalyzed the raw reads on its own, using fastp at Q25 for trimming and MiXCR for clone calling, and kept in-frame beta chains. Each CDR3 protein gets just one entry, which takes the most common genes and DNA from the rows behind it. Recorded for this sample are about 120,000 distinct CDR3 sequences; 9% to 14% of them occurred a single time. The ten largest make up around 1.4% of the sample. The meaning of the sample's time point label: patch test 1, 2 weeks after DPC sensitization. This specimen's treatment or condition label, interpreted: therapeutic diphenylcyclopropenone sensitization with weekly scalp DPC. The specimen comprised whole blood, sampled in connection with sensitization to the hapten diphenylcyclopropenone (DPC). Receptors were obtained from a woman aged 45-65 years with alopecia areata. Some clones in this sample may be carry-over from other donors' samples.

This clonotype came up a few times. V usage is TRBV2 and J usage is TRBJ1-2; D possibly corresponds to TRBD1 (6 bases). Germline CDR1 SNHLY, CDR2 FYNNEI. V lost 4 bases, J lost 0 bases, and 12 bases lay in between. The CDR3 contains 15 residues. DNA of the CDR3: TGTGCCAGCAGTGCGATCAGGGGAACTAACTATGGCTACACCTTC. It codes for CASSAIRGTNYGYTF.

The count of this clonotype is one. CDR3 in amino acids: CASSLRGGPTDTQYF. In DNA, the CDR3 is TGTGCCAGCAGTTTGCGAGGGGGCCCCACAGATACGCAGTATTTT. The chain carries TRBV12-3 or TRBV12-4 and TRBJ2-3; 7 positions match TRBD1. V was pared by 3 bases and J by 2 bases, with 5 bases of the junction left unmatched. This CDR3 is 15 amino acids long.

The table lists this clonotype with many counts. The chain recombines TRBV28 with TRBJ2-1; tentatively, D is TRBD2 (6 bases). V was trimmed by 3 bases and J by 10 bases, leaving 16 bases between them. Per the germline V gene, CDR1 is MDHEN and CDR2 is SYDVKM. This CDR3 has 14 residues. The CDR3 DNA reads as TGTGCCAGCAGTTTTTTGGCGGGGCCCGGGGAGCAGTTCTTC. It codes for CASSFLAGPGEQFF.

The chain carries TRBV4-3 and TRBJ1-6, with unresolved D. V was trimmed by 6 bases and J by 7 bases, leaving 10 bases between them. The CDR3 runs to 13 residues. CDR1 LGHNA and CDR2 YSLEER come from the germline V gene. The CDR3 DNA reads as TGCGCCAGCAGACTGGACGGGAATTCACCCCTCCACTTT. Translated: CASRLDGNSPLHF.

This clonotype appeared once. V and J are TRBV10-3 and TRBJ2-7; D is uncertain. CDR1 and CDR2 (germline): ENHRY, SYGVKD. This CDR3 has 12 amino acids. Trimming left V 4 bases short and J 5 bases short, with 9 bases between. The CDR3 protein is CAISAYNDEQYF. The CDR3 bases are TGTGCCATCAGTGCCTACAACGACGAGCAGTACTTC.

The rearrangement joins TRBV2 to TRBJ1-2; TRBD1 matches 10 bases. J was trimmed by 6 bases and V by 6 bases; bases with no gene match: 1. Germline V CDR1 and CDR2: SNHLY, FYNNEI. This CDR3 has 12 amino acids. The CDR3, as DNA: TGTGCCAGCAGGGGACAGGGGAATGGCTACACCTTC. Residues: CASRGQGNGYTF.

This clonotype has a handful of counts. The chain has TRBV3-1 and TRBJ2-7; D remains ambiguous. This CDR3 has 14 amino acids. Trimming stripped 5 bases from V and 1 base from J, with 12 bases between. The germline CDR1 and CDR2 sequences are LGHDT and YNNKEL (reference sequence). CDR3 loop: CASSNIAGSYEQYF. The CDR3 DNA sequence: TGTGCCAGCAGCAACATAGCAGGATCCTACGAGCAGTACTTC.

This clonotype was seen a handful of times. J is TRBJ1-6 and V is TRBV6-2 or TRBV6-3; D gene unclear. Trimming shortened V by 8 bases and J by 12 bases, and 14 bases separated the two germline ends. Germline CDR1 is MNHEY and CDR2 is SVGEGT. The CDR3 has 12 residues. Written as DNA, the CDR3 is TGTGCCAGCCGTGAAGGTATTAGACCCCTCCACTTT. This gives the protein CASREGIRPLHF.

Only a few counts were recorded for this clonotype. This sequence joins TRBV2 and TRBJ1-6, with TRBD1 matching over 10 bases. J lost 7 bases, V lost 6 bases, and 3 bases had no gene match. The V gene's germline CDR1 is SNHLY and CDR2 FYNNEI. The CDR3 has 14 residues. CDR3 region: CASSDRGRNSPLHF. The CDR3 region has the DNA TGTGCCAGCAGCGACAGGGGGCGGAATTCACCCCTCCACTTT. The complete variable domain, with remaining parts taken from reference TRBV2 and TRBJ1-6, reads EPEVTQTPSHQVTQMGQEVILRCVPISNHLYFYWYRQILGQKVEFLVSFYNNEISEKSEIFDDQFSVERPDGSNFTLKIRSTKLEDSAMYFCASSDRGRNSPLHFGNGTRLTVT.

The V gene is TRBV2, the J gene TRBJ1-4, with D uncertain. This CDR3 has 12 amino acids. The germline V gene encodes CDR1 SNHLY and CDR2 FYNNEI. The ends were cut back, 3 bases at V and 4 bases at J, with 3 bases in the middle. The CDR3 reads CASSDGNEKLFF. In nucleotides, the CDR3 is TGTGCCAGCAGTGACGGTAATGAAAAACTGTTTTTT. The full variable domain, in which reference TRBV2 and TRBJ1-4 provide the parts outside the CDR3, is EPEVTQTPSHQVTQMGQEVILRCVPISNHLYFYWYRQILGQKVEFLVSFYNNEISEKSEIFDDQFSVERPDGSNFTLKIRSTKLEDSAMYFCASSDGNEKLFFGSGTQLSVL.

The J gene is TRBJ1-5, the V gene TRBV15; D is unclear. V lost 0 bases, J lost 7 bases, and 4 bases lay in between. CDR3 length equals 12 residues. Germline CDR1 reads LNHNV; CDR2 reads YYDKDF (reference sequence). This CDR3 reads CATSRDRQPQHF. CDR3 in DNA: TGTGCCACCAGCAGAGATAGACAGCCCCAGCATTTT.

Only a few counts were recorded for this clonotype. V is TRBV6-6 and J is TRBJ1-5; no definite D call. The V gene's germline CDR1 is MNHNY and CDR2 SVGAGI (reference sequence). Trimming took 4 bases from V and 10 from J, leaving 11 bases between them. The CDR3 sequence is 12 residues long. The CDR3 loop reads CASSSQQNPQHF. The CDR3 bases are TGTGCCAGCAGTTCCCAACAGAACCCCCAGCATTTT.

The CDR3 here is CASSQDLTQPQHF. The CDR3 DNA sequence: TGTGCCAGCAGCCAAGACCTCACTCAGCCCCAGCATTTT. The chain links TRBV3-1 to TRBJ1-5; D ambiguous. CDR1 and CDR2 (germline): LGHDT, YNNKEL (reference sequence). V lost 0 bases and J lost 6, with 6 bases in between. There are 13 residues in the CDR3.

V gene TRBV28 combines with J gene TRBJ2-2; the D gene is possibly TRBD2 (6 bases). Germline loops: CDR1 MDHEN, CDR2 SYDVKM. Trimming stripped 6 bases from V and 0 bases from J, with 8 bases between. CDR3 size: 14 residues. The CDR3 loop is CASRPGANTGELFF. In DNA, the CDR3 is TGTGCCAGCAGACCGGGGGCGAACACCGGGGAGCTGTTTTTT. Based on the CDR3 plus reference TRBV28 and TRBJ2-2, the full variable domain is DVKVTQSSRYLVKRTGEKVFLECVQDMDHENMFWYRQDPGLGLRLIYFSYDVKMKEKGDIPEGYSVSREKKERFSLILESASTNQTSMYLCASRPGANTGELFFGEGSRLTVL.

This clonotype was observed a few times. The chain joins TRBV19 to TRBJ1-5, with 7 bases fitting TRBD1. V shed 4 bases, J shed 7 bases, and the junction held 7 bases outside the gene matches. CDR3 length equals 14 residues. Germline V CDR1 and CDR2: LNHDA, SQIVND (reference sequence). The CDR3 reads CASSKTGTNQPQHF. CDR3 in DNA: TGTGCCAGTAGTAAGACAGGGACAAACCAGCCCCAGCATTTT.

The chain couples TRBV28 to TRBJ1-2, with 8 bases fitting TRBD1. The length of the CDR3 is 15 residues. Germline loops: CDR1 MDHEN, CDR2 SYDVKM. V lost 7 bases, J lost 2 bases, and 9 bases stayed unmatched. CDR3 protein: CASIWTGKGNYGYTF. CDR3 nucleotide sequence: TGTGCCAGCATCTGGACAGGGAAGGGCAACTATGGCTACACCTTC.

This chain links TRBV10-1 with TRBJ1-1; no definite D call. This CDR3 is built from 12 residues. V lost 11 bases to trimming and J lost 4 bases, with 14 bases between them. Germline loops: CDR1 WNHNN, CDR2 SYGVQD (reference sequence). CDR3 protein: CARAFRGTEAFF. The CDR3 DNA follows: TGCGCCCGGGCCTTCAGAGGCACTGAAGCTTTCTTT.

This clonotype showed up just a few times. The chain carries TRBV7-9 and TRBJ1-1, with 7 positions matching TRBD1. CDR3 size: 12 residues. Germline trimming cut 8 bases from V and 7 bases from J; bases unmatched to any gene: 7. Per germline, CDR1 SEHNR and CDR2 FQNEAQ (reference sequence). The CDR3 loop is CASGGTAIEAFF. The CDR3 region has the DNA TGTGCCAGCGGGGGGACAGCCATTGAAGCTTTCTTT. Supplemented by reference TRBV7-9 and TRBJ1-1, the full variable domain reads DTGVSQNPRHKITKRGQNVTFRCDPISEHNRLYWYRQTLGQGPEFLTYFQNEAQLEKSRLLSDRFSAERPKGSFSTLEIQRTEQGDSAMYLCASGGTAIEAFFGQGTRLTVV.

V gene TRBV5-1 combines with J gene TRBJ1-1, with D possibly matching TRBD1 (5 bases). The ends were cut back, 6 bases at V and 0 bases at J, with 9 bases in the middle. The germline CDR1 and CDR2 sequences are SGHRS and YFSETQ. This CDR3 comprises 13 residues. CDR3 region: CASTLTVNTEAFF. CDR3 in DNA: TGCGCCAGCACCCTGACAGTGAACACTGAAGCTTTCTTT. Drawing the rest from reference TRBV5-1 and TRBJ1-1, the complete variable domain is KAGVTQTPRYLIKTRGQQVTLSCSPISGHRSVSWYQQTPGQGLQFLFEYFSETQRNKGNFPGRFSGRQFSNSRSEMNVSTLELGDSALYLCASTLTVNTEAFFGQGTRLTVV.

This clonotype occurred a few times. One end of the junction varies from germline; a read error may be responsible. The chain recombines TRBV28 with TRBJ1-1; D might be TRBD1 (6 bases). From germline, CDR1 is MDHEN and CDR2 SYDVKM. This CDR3 contains 12 residues. The DNA for the CDR3 is TGTGCCGGCCTTACGGGGGCGCGTGTATTTGAATTT. It encodes CAGLTGARVFEF.

This chain links TRBV29-1 with TRBJ2-5; weak D call: TRBD1 (5 bases). The CDR3 length is 12 residues. V was cut by 5 bases and J by 3 bases, with 10 bases left in between. The V gene's germline CDR1 is SQVTM and CDR2 ANQGSEA. The CDR3 reads CSVRTGEETQYF. The CDR3 DNA reads TGCAGCGTTCGCACAGGAGAAGAGACCCAGTACTTC.

V usage is TRBV10-3 and J usage is TRBJ2-3; 10 nucleotides match TRBD1. The V gene's germline CDR1 is ENHRY and CDR2 SYGVKD. Trimming at V came to 6 bases and at J to 4 bases, leaving 4 bases not matched to a gene. There are 14 residues in the CDR3. Here the CDR3 DNA reads TGTGCCATCAGACCGGGACAGGGGTCAGATACGCAGTATTTT. It is translated as CAIRPGQGSDTQYF.

This clonotype has more than one count but fewer than ten. This chain links TRBV9 with TRBJ2-3; no definite D call. V lost 0 bases and J lost 0, with 2 bases in between. Germline V gives CDR1 SGDLS, CDR2 YYNGEE. The length of the CDR3 is 13 residues. Here the CDR3 reads CASSVVSTDTQYF. The CDR3 DNA reads as TGTGCCAGCAGCGTAGTGAGCACAGATACGCAGTATTTT. Drawing the rest from reference TRBV9 and TRBJ2-3, the complete variable domain is DSGVTQTPKHLITATGQRVTLRCSPRSGDLSVYWYQQSLDQGLQFLIQYYNGEERAKGNILERFSAQQFPDLHSELNLSSLELGDSALYFCASSVVSTDTQYFGPGTRLTVL.

In its sample, this clonotype was seen many times. The chain links TRBV24-1 to TRBJ2-1; no clear D gene. The germline CDR1 and CDR2 sequences are KGHDR and SFDVKD. Trimming shortened V by 0 bases and J by 7 bases, and 9 bases separated the two germline ends. The CDR3 is 14 residues long. CDR3: CATSDLERSNEQFF. CDR3 in DNA: TGTGCCACCAGTGATTTGGAGAGGAGTAATGAGCAGTTCTTC.

This clonotype was found a few times. The genes are TRBV7-2 and TRBJ2-5, with a possible D match to TRBD1 (6 bases). Germline-derived CDR1 and CDR2 are SGHTA and FQGNSA. This CDR3 contains 15 residues. V lost 5 bases, J lost 5 bases, and 18 bases lay in between. CDR3 nucleotide sequence: TGTGCCAGCAGCCTGACAGGAGAAAAATGGGAGACCCAGTACTTC. This encodes CASSLTGEKWETQYF.

A few counts support this clonotype. The rearrangement joins TRBV6-5 to TRBJ2-7; D not certain. Trimming shortened V by 6 bases and J by 2 bases, and 5 bases separated the two germline ends. The CDR3 runs to 11 residues. The germline gives CDR1 MNHEY, CDR2 SVGAGI. CDR3 region: CASRGTYEQYF. The CDR3 coding sequence is TGTGCCAGCAGGGGTACCTACGAGCAGTACTTC.

This clonotype has ten or more counts. The V and J genes are TRBV4-3 and TRBJ2-2, with D possibly being TRBD1 (5 bases). CDR3 size: 17 residues. Trimming stripped 4 bases from V and 5 bases from J, with 20 bases between. The germline CDR1 and CDR2 sequences are LGHNA and YSLEER. CDR3 sequence reads: CASSPRLPFGQTGELFF. Written as DNA, the CDR3 is TGCGCCAGCAGCCCTCGTCTACCCTTTGGACAAACCGGGGAGCTGTTTTTT.

The chain carries TRBV28 and TRBJ1-5; perhaps TRBD1 as D (6 bases). The ends were cut back, 7 bases at V and 5 bases at J, with 18 bases in the middle. The CDR3 loop spans 15 amino acids. The germline CDR1 and CDR2 sequences are MDHEN and SYDVKM. CDR3: CASKRGGALHQPQHF. The CDR3, as DNA: TGTGCCAGCAAAAGAGGGGGGGCGCTCCATCAGCCCCAGCATTTT. Complete variable domain (other parts from reference TRBV28 and TRBJ1-5): DVKVTQSSRYLVKRTGEKVFLECVQDMDHENMFWYRQDPGLGLRLIYFSYDVKMKEKGDIPEGYSVSREKKERFSLILESASTNQTSMYLCASKRGGALHQPQHFGDGTRLSIL.